Reported below is one T cell receptor beta chain. Its antigen is as yet unknown. The sample is drawn from a study of T cells in tuberculosis. Study results and limitations: A GMM-specific repertoire classifier reached roughly 86% accuracy, AUROC approximately 0.9.

This table comes from immunoSEQ multiplex PCR, and its TCRdb copy is limited to in-frame clones, with some not included. The table shows roughly 34,000 clones, with roughly 92% occurring only once. The CDR3 spans 14 residues. Germline V lookup: CDR1 MNHEY, CDR2 SVGAGI. The trim removed 0 bases at V and 4 bases at J, leaving 2 bases unmatched. This chain connects TRBV6-5 to TRBJ1-2, with 7 bases lining up with TRBD1. The sample comprised PBMCs. The TCR comes from a donor aged 10 to 29 with latent tuberculosis or without tuberculosis infection. Some clones in this sample may be carry-over from other donors' samples. CDR3 bases: TGTGCCAGCAGTTACTCGCAGGGGGGCTATGGCTACACCTTC. Its translation: CASSYSQGGYGYTF.